Presented here are 5 T cell receptor beta chains from one specimen sequenced in a study of shared clonotypes between healthy human individuals. The method was immunoSEQ multiplex PCR; TCRdb's version includes in-frame clones alone and lacks a portion of them. The sample gives 1.5 million to 2.5 million clones, roughly 95% of which show up once; roughly 1.2% is in the top ten. Positive CCR7 selection of CD45RO-negative cells yielded the naive CD8 cells, and terminally differentiated effector memory CD45RA+ cells were excluded. The sequenced sample was naive CD8+ T cells sorted from blood. These receptors all come from a man aged 18 to 30 in good health.

The rearrangement joins TRBV11-2 to TRBJ2-2; 9 nucleotides agree with TRBD2. The CDR3 is made up of 16 amino acids. Germline loops: CDR1 SGHAT, CDR2 FQNNGV. The trim removed 2 bases at V and 5 bases at J, leaving 6 bases unmatched. The CDR3 DNA reads as TGTGCCAGCAGCTTAACAGCGGGAGGCGGGACCGGGGAGCTGTTTTTT. Amino acid sequence: CASSLTAGGGTGELFF.

This rearrangement joins TRBV4-1 to TRBJ1-1, with 7 bases lining up with TRBD1. This CDR3 region has 14 residues. V shed 0 bases and J 11 bases; nucleotides not matched to a gene: 9. The germline gives CDR1 MGHRA, CDR2 YSYEKL. This CDR3 is CASSQEYVGQVAFF. The CDR3 DNA is TGCGCCAGCAGCCAAGAGTATGTCGGACAGGTTGCTTTCTTT.

V gene TRBV10-3 combines with J gene TRBJ1-2, with 11 bases identical to TRBD1. This CDR3 region has 15 residues. The trim removed 4 bases at V and 4 bases at J, leaving 5 bases unmatched. Germline V lookup: CDR1 ENHRY, CDR2 SYGVKD. The CDR3 is CAISGRDRGGYGYTF. CDR3 nucleotide sequence: TGTGCCATCAGTGGCCGGGACAGGGGGGGCTATGGCTACACCTTC.

V and J are TRBV6-5 and TRBJ2-7; 7 positions match TRBD1. CDR3 size: 14 residues. V dropped 2 bases and J dropped 4; count of bases not matched to a gene: 5. CDR1 and CDR2 from the germline V gene are MNHEY and SVGAGI. The CDR3 coding sequence is TGTGCCAGCAGTTACGGACAGGCTGGGTACGAGCAGTACTTC. Its protein is CASSYGQAGYEQYF.

For the CDR3, the DNA is TGTGCCAGTAGTATGGGGGCTCCAGGGGACAGAGTGGTAATCAGCTCCTATAATTCACCCCTCCACTTT. Translation gives CASSMGAPGDRVVISSYNSPLHF. The chain employs TRBV19 and TRBJ1-6, with 7 bases matching TRBD1. J was trimmed by 0 bases and V by 3 bases; bases with no gene match: 23. Germline CDR1 LNHDA, CDR2 SQIVND (reference sequence). This CDR3 spans 23 amino acids.